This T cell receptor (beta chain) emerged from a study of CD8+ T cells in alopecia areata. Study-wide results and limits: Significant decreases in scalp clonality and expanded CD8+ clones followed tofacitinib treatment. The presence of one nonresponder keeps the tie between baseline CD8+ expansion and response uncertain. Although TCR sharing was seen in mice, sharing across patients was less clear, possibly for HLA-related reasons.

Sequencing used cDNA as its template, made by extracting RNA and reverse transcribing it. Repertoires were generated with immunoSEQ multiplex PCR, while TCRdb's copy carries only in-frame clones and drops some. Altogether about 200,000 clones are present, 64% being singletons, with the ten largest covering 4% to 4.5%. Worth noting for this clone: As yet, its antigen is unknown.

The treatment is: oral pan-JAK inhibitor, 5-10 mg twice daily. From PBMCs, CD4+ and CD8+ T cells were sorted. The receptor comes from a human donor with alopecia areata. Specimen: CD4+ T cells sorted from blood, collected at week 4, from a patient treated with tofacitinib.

CDR3 in amino acids: CASSNAYERQYF. The CDR3 DNA is TGTGCCAGCAGTAATGCCTACGAGCGGCAGTACTTC. The chain carries TRBV7-9 and TRBJ2-7; D gene uncertain. Germline V gene data show CDR1 as SEHNR and CDR2 as FQNEAQ (reference sequence). The CDR3 has 12 amino acids. V lost 6 bases, J lost 9 bases, and 15 bases lay in between.